The rows below give T cell receptor beta chains drawn from one sample of a study of immune evolution from preneoplasia to lung adenocarcinoma. Here immunoSEQ multiplex PCR was the method, and the copy in TCRdb shows in-frame clones only, minus some. The profile covers around 10,000 clones, with nearly 90% appearing a single time and less than 3% taken by the ten largest. The sequenced material came from FFPE invasive lung adenocarcinoma tissue. Receptor source: a person aged 65-85 years with invasive lung adenocarcinoma. Each CDR3 is given with its conserved first and last residue. A D gene is named only where the DNA matches it firmly.

V: TRBV2; length: 12; J: TRBJ2-7; D: NA; CDR3: CASNRQNYEQYF
V: TRBV5-1; length: 14; J: TRBJ2-2; D: NA; CDR3: CASNEGGNTGELFF
V: TRBV2; length: 15; J: TRBJ2-2; D: TRBD1; CDR3: CASRGQGTYTGELFF
V: TRBV28; length: 16; J: TRBJ1-2; D: NA; CDR3: CASTNPGYGSGYGYTF
V: TRBV7-9; length: 15; J: TRBJ2-3; D: TRBD1; CDR3: CASSGRDRVTDTQYF
V: TRBV29-1; length: 13; J: TRBJ2-1; D: TRBD1; CDR3: CSVIRGQGNEQFF
V: TRBV14; length: 16; J: TRBJ2-7; D: TRBD1; CDR3: CASSRLPGQGFYEQYF
V: TRBV25-1; length: 17; J: TRBJ2-4; D: TRBD2; CDR3: CASSATSGRSVKNIQYF
V: TRBV6-1; length: 18; J: TRBJ2-3; D: TRBD2; CDR3: CASSGERGAFHGTDTQYF
V: TRBV6-1; length: 13; J: TRBJ2-2; D: NA; CDR3: CASRNLAPGELFF
V: TRBV5-8; length: 13; J: TRBJ1-1; D: NA; CDR3: CASSLMENTEAFF
V: TRBV10-3; length: 13; J: TRBJ2-7; D: NA; CDR3: CAISGSLGSEQYF
V: TRBV2; length: 15; J: TRBJ2-7; D: TRBD2; CDR3: CASSENAGGAYEQYF
V: TRBV30; length: 15; J: TRBJ2-1; D: NA; CDR3: CAWESTDTSYNEQFF
V: TRBV7-6; length: 13; J: TRBJ2-7; D: NA; CDR3: CASSLDAPYEQYF
V: TRBV11-2; length: 13; J: TRBJ1-1; D: NA; CDR3: CASSFERNTEAFF
V: TRBV7-8; length: 12; J: TRBJ2-1; D: NA; CDR3: CASSLMGVEQFF
V: TRBV5-6; length: 18; J: TRBJ2-7; D: TRBD2; CDR3: CASSYGTSGRASFYEQYF
V: TRBV28; length: 13; J: TRBJ2-5; D: NA; CDR3: CASNMQGQETQYF
V: TRBV5-1; length: 16; J: TRBJ2-3; D: TRBD2; CDR3: CASSKTSGGGTDTQYF
V: TRBV10-3; length: 14; J: TRBJ1-1; D: NA; CDR3: CAISERGSYTEAFF
V: TRBV28; length: 14; J: TRBJ1-2; D: NA; CDR3: CASSSSRGSYGYTF
V: TRBV6-6; length: 11; J: TRBJ2-3; D: NA; CDR3: CASTYTDTQYF